This TCR beta chain was sequenced in a study of beta chain features in type 1 diabetes. Study conclusions and caveats: TCRB CDR3s from Type 1 diabetes patients were moderately but significantly shorter in all four CD4+ subsets. Fewer insertions but more deletions were seen at VDJ junctions in type 1 diabetes patients.

What was sequenced were expressed TCRB transcripts, since all of the isolated RNA had been reverse transcribed. Sequencing of naive, central memory and regulatory T cell samples gave an average of around 3.8 million reads. TCRdb's copy holds only in-frame clones and misses some; the assay was immunoSEQ multiplex PCR. This table has over 650,000 clones, roughly an eighth appearing once. This clone has more than one count but fewer than ten. Its antigen remains unidentified. Germline loops: CDR1 SGHAT, CDR2 FQDESV (reference sequence). The ends were cut back, 1 base at V and 8 bases at J, with 8 bases in the middle. The CDR3 has 12 residues.

Sequencing was performed on naive CD4+ T cells from blood. The receptor was derived from a man in his late teens or twenties with type 1 diabetes. This rearrangement joins TRBV11-1 to TRBJ1-2; no firm D call. CDR3 region: CASSLGVGGYTF. The CDR3 DNA reads TGTGCCAGCAGCTTAGGAGTCGGGGGCTACACCTTC.